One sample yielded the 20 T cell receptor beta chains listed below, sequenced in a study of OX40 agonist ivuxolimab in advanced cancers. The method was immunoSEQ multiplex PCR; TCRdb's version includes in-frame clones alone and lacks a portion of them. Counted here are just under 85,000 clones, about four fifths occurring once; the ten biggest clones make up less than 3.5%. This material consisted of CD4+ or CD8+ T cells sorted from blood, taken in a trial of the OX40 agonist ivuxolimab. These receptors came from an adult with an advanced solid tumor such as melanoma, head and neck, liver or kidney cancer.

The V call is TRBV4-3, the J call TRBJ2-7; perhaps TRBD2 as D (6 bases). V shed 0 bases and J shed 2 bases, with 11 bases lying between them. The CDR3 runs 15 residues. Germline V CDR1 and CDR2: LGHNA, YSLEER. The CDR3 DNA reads TGCGCCAGCAGCCAAGAAGGGAGGAGACCCTACGAGCAGTACTTC. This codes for CASSQEGRRPYEQYF.

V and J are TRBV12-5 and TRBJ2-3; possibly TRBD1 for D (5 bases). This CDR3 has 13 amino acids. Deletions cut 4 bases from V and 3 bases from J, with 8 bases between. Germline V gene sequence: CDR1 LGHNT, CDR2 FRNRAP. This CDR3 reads CASGSRQTDTQYF. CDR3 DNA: TGTGCTAGTGGTTCCCGACAGACAGATACGCAGTATTTT.

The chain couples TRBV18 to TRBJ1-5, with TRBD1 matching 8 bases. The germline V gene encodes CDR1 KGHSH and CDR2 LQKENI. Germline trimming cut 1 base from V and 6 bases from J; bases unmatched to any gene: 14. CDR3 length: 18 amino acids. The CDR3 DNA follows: TGTGCCAGCTCACCACGAGGACAGGGTGATAGCAGGGGTCAGCCCCAGCATTTT. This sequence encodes CASSPRGQGDSRGQPQHF.

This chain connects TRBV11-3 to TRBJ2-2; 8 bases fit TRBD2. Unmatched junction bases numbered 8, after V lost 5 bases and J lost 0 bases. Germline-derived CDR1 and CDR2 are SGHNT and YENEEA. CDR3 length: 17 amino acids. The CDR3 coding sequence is TGTGCCAGCAGCCCCCCCGGCGGGGGGACGAACACCGGGGAGCTGTTTTTT. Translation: CASSPPGGGTNTGELFF.

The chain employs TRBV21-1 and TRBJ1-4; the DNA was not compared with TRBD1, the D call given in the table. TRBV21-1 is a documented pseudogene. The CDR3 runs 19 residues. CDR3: CASSKGGTGGIITNEKLFF. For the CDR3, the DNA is TGTGCCAGCAGCAAAGGCGGGACAGGGGGCATCATAACTAATGAAAAACTGTTTTTT.

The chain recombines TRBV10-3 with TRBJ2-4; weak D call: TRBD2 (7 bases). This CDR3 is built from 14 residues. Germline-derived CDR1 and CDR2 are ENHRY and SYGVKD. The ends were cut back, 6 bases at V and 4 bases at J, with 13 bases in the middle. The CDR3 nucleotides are TGTGCCATCAGGGGGGAGGGGACAAAAAACATTCAGTACTTC. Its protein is CAIRGEGTKNIQYF.

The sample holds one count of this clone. The CDR3 coding sequence is TGTGCCAGCAGTGAAAGGACAGGAGGACGATCCTACGAGCAGTACTTC. Protein sequence: CASSERTGGRSYEQYF. The chain uses TRBV6-1 and TRBJ2-7; 7 nucleotides align to TRBD1. The CDR3 loop spans 16 amino acids. Trimming took 2 bases from V and 1 from J; bases not matched to a gene: 8. Germline CDR1 and CDR2: MNHNS and SASEGT.

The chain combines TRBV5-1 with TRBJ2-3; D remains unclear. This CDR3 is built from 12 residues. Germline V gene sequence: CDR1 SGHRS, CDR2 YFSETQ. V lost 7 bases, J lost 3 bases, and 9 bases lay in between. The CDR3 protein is CASSTATDTQYF. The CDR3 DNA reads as TGCGCCAGCTCCACTGCGACAGATACGCAGTATTTT.

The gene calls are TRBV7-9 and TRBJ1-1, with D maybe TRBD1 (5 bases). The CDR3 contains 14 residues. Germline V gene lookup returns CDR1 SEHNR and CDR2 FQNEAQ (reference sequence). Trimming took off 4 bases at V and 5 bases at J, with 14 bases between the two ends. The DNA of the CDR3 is TGTGCCAGCAGCTCACCTAAGGGACGAACTGAAGCTTTCTTT. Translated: CASSSPKGRTEAFF.

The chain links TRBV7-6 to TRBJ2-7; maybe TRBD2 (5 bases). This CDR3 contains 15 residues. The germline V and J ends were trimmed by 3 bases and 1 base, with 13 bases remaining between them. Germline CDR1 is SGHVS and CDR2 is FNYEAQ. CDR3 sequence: CASSFVRGPSYEQYF. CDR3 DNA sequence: TGTGCCAGCAGCTTTGTAAGAGGGCCGTCCTACGAGCAGTACTTC.

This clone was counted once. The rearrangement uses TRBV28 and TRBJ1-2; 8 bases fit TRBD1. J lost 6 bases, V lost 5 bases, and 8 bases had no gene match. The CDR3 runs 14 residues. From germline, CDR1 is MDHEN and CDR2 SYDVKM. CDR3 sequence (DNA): TGTGCCAGCAGTGGCGGACAGGGAGTACATGGCTACACCTTC. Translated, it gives CASSGGQGVHGYTF.

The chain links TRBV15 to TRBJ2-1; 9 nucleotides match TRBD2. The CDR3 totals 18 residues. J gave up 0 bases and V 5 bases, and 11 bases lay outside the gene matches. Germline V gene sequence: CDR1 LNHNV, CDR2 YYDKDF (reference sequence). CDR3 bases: TGTGCCACCAGCGGCGCCCAGCGGGGGGCTAGCTCCTACAATGAGCAGTTCTTC. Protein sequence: CATSGAQRGASSYNEQFF.

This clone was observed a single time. The DNA for the CDR3 is TGTGCCAGCACCTCATCTGACGGGACTGGAAACACCATATATTTT. This encodes CASTSSDGTGNTIYF. The chain links TRBV6-5 to TRBJ1-3, with no clear D. Germline V gene data show CDR1 as MNHEY and CDR2 as SVGAGI. V was pared by 7 bases and J by 2 bases, with 15 bases between. The CDR3 is 15 residues long.

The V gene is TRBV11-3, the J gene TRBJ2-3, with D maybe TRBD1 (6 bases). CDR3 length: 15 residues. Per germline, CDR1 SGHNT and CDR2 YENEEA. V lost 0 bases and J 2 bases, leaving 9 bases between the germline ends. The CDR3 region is CASSLDPGVTDTQYF. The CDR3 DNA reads TGTGCCAGCAGCTTAGACCCAGGGGTCACAGATACGCAGTATTTT.

CDR3 amino acids: CASSPTGRNTIYF. For the CDR3, the DNA is TGTGCCAGCAGCCCGACAGGGAGGAACACCATATATTTT. V and J are TRBV7-2 and TRBJ1-3, with 7 bases aligning to TRBD1. Per germline, CDR1 SGHTA and CDR2 FQGNSA. J gave up 7 bases and V 5 bases, and 5 bases lay outside the gene matches. The CDR3 is made up of 13 amino acids. Looking up the rest from reference TRBV7-2 and TRBJ1-3 gives the full variable domain: GAGVSQSPSNKVTEKGKDVELRCDPISGHTALYWYRQSLGQGLEFLIYFQGNSAPDKSGLPSDRFSAERTGGSVSTLTIQRTQQEDSAVYLCASSPTGRNTIYFGEGSWLTVV.

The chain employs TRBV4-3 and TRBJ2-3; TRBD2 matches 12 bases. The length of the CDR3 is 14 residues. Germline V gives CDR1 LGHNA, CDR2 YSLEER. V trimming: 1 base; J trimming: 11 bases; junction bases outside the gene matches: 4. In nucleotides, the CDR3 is TGCGCCAGCAGCCAAGGGGGACTAGCGGGTCGGCAGTATTTT. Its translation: CASSQGGLAGRQYF.

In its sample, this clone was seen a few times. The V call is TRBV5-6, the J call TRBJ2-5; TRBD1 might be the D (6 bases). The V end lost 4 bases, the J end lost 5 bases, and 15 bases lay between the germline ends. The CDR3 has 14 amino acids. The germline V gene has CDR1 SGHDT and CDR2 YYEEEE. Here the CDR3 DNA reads TGTGCCAGCAGCGGAACAGGGTCGGGGGAGACCCAGTACTTC. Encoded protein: CASSGTGSGETQYF.

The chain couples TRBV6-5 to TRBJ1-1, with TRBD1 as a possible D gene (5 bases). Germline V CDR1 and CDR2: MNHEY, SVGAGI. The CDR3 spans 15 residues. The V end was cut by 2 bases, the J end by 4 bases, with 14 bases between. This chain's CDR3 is CASSYTNMRGTEAFF. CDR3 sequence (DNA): TGTGCCAGCAGTTACACCAACATGAGGGGCACTGAAGCTTTCTTT.

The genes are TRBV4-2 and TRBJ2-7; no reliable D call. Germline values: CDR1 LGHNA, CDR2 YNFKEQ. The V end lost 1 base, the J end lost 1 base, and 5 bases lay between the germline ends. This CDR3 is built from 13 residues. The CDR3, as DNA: TGTGCCAGCAGCCAAGGCGCATCCTACGAGCAGTACGTC. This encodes CASSQGASYEQYV.

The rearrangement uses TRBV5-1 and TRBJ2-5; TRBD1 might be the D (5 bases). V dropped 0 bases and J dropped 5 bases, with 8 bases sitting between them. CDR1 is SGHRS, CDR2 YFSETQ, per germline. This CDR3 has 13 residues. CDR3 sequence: CASSLGGAETQYF. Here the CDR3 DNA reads TGCGCCAGCAGCTTGGGGGGCGCGGAGACCCAGTACTTC. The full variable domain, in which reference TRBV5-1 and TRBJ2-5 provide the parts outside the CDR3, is KAGVTQTPRYLIKTRGQQVTLSCSPISGHRSVSWYQQTPGQGLQFLFEYFSETQRNKGNFPGRFSGRQFSNSRSEMNVSTLELGDSALYLCASSLGGAETQYFGPGTRLLVL.